Sequencing of this T cell receptor beta chain was carried out in a study of blood T cell repertoires in COVID-19. In the authors' methods: Nucleated cell number was recorded as an estimate derived from reference gene primer amplification. Repertoires were generated with immunoSEQ multiplex PCR, while TCRdb's copy carries only in-frame clones and drops some. V and J calls and clone size come straight from that table; D and trimming were deduced from the DNA. The sample has 110,000 to 150,000 clones, around 80% seen once. Trimming at V came to 5 bases and at J to 4 bases, leaving 5 bases not matched to a gene. The germline V gene has CDR1 SNHLY and CDR2 FYNNEI. CDR3 length: 14 residues.

The V gene is TRBV2, the J gene TRBJ2-3; 8 nucleotides agree with TRBD2. The source of this sequence is a human donor in a cohort sampled during active COVID-19. Sequencing was performed on peripheral blood. This CDR3 is CASSLLRGADTQYF. Here the CDR3 DNA reads TGTGCCAGCAGTCTTCTGCGGGGGGCAGATACGCAGTATTTT.